Following are 25 T cell receptor beta chains from one sample sequenced in a study of T cell repertoires in cytomegalovirus infection. Antigens for these TCRs are unknown. TCRdb reprocessed the reads via MiXCR and lists one record per CDR3 protein. The sample lists approximately 730,000 distinct CDR3 sequences, under 35% occurring once. The sample consisted of cultured CD8+ T cells from PBMCs, taken from culture after CMV antigen stimulation. The receptors here all came from a human donor in good health (CMV status not recorded). Some clones in this sample may be carry-over from other donors' samples.

This clonotype was detected only once. The chain combines TRBV6-6 with TRBJ2-3; D uncertain. The germline V gene encodes CDR1 MNHNY and CDR2 SVGAGI (reference sequence). V lost 10 bases to trimming and J lost 1 base, with 15 bases between them. CDR3 length: 14 residues. This CDR3 is CATIDLMGTDTQYF. Here the CDR3 DNA reads TGTGCCACAATTGACCTAATGGGCACAGATACGCAGTATTTT.

This chain uses TRBV7-6 with TRBJ2-2; 11 bases fit TRBD2. This CDR3 region has 17 residues. Germline V gene lookup returns CDR1 SGHVS and CDR2 FNYEAQ. Unmatched junction bases numbered 5, after V lost 1 base and J lost 4 bases. CDR3 in amino acids: CASSLVASGGPTGELFF. The DNA of the CDR3 is TGTGCCAGCAGCTTAGTCGCTAGCGGGGGGCCCACCGGGGAGCTGTTTTTT.

This clonotype was detected only a few times. The CDR3: CASSLQGKRNSPLHF. The DNA of the CDR3 is TGTGCCAGCAGCTTGCAGGGGAAAAGGAATTCACCCCTCCACTTT. The chain joins TRBV5-5 to TRBJ1-6, with D possibly matching TRBD1 (6 bases). The CDR3 consists of 15 residues. Germline V gene data show CDR1 as SGHKS and CDR2 as YYEKEE (reference sequence). Trimming removed 1 base at V and 7 bases at J, with 12 bases between. Full variable domain (outside the CDR3, taken from reference TRBV5-5 and TRBJ1-6): DAGVTQSPTHLIKTRGQQVTLRCSPISGHKSVSWYQQVLGQGPQFIFQYYEKEERGRGNFPDRFSARQFPNYSSELNVNALLLGDSALYLCASSLQGKRNSPLHFGNGTRLTVT.

This clonotype has just a few counts. The V and J genes are TRBV29-1 and TRBJ2-2, with 13 bases aligning to TRBD2. Per the germline V gene, CDR1 is SQVTM and CDR2 is ANQGSEA. Unmatched junction bases numbered 7, after V lost 1 base and J lost 5 bases. This CDR3 contains 17 residues. The CDR3 DNA sequence: TGCAGCGTTGAAGCCCAACTAGCGGGGGGGCCTACCGGGGAGCTGTTTTTT. Translation: CSVEAQLAGGPTGELFF.

This clonotype showed up just a few times. The chain recombines TRBV6-5 with TRBJ2-3; no clear D gene. The CDR3 contains 12 residues. V lost 6 bases, J lost 3 bases, and 7 bases lay in between. Germline V gene data show CDR1 as MNHEY and CDR2 as SVGAGI. The CDR3: CASRSLTDTQYF. In DNA, the CDR3 is TGTGCCAGCAGGTCTCTGACAGATACGCAGTATTTT.

The chain uses TRBV24-1 and TRBJ2-5, with 7 positions matching TRBD1. Germline V gives CDR1 KGHDR, CDR2 SFDVKD. CDR3 length equals 15 residues. Trimming took 7 bases from V and 2 from J; bases not matched to a gene: 9. The CDR3 protein is CATRGTGDIQETQYF. The CDR3 nucleotides read TGTGCCACCAGGGGAACAGGGGACATACAAGAGACCCAGTACTTC.

In this sample, this clonotype turned up many times. V and J are TRBV6-2 or TRBV6-3 and TRBJ2-1, with D tentatively TRBD1 or TRBD2 (6 bases each). V shed 2 bases and J shed 2 bases, with 10 bases lying between them. CDR3 length: 15 amino acids. Looked up from germline, CDR1 is MNHEY and CDR2 is SVGEGT. The CDR3 sequence: CASSYGGPPYNEQFF. Written as DNA, the CDR3 is TGTGCCAGCAGTTACGGGGGGCCTCCCTACAATGAGCAGTTCTTC.

The V gene is TRBV6-2 or TRBV6-3, the J gene TRBJ1-5; 9 nucleotides agree with TRBD1. Trimming at V came to 7 bases and at J to 1 base, leaving 8 bases not matched to a gene. The germline CDR1 and CDR2 sequences are MNHEY and SVGEGT. The CDR3 has 16 residues. CDR3 sequence reads: CASMGQGWGSNQPQHF. The CDR3 nucleotides are TGTGCCAGCATGGGACAGGGATGGGGGAGCAATCAGCCCCAGCATTTT.

The chain is built from TRBV6-5 and TRBJ2-1; D call uncertain. The CDR3 contains 13 residues. The V and J ends lost 10 bases and 2 bases respectively, with 12 bases between them. Per the germline V gene, CDR1 is MNHEY and CDR2 is SVGAGI. The CDR3 DNA follows: TGTGCCATTGGGGAAGTCCCCTACAATGAGCAGTTCTTC. Its translation is CAIGEVPYNEQFF.

This chain links TRBV4-1 with TRBJ1-2; 12 nucleotides match TRBD1. The V gene end was trimmed by 4 bases and the J gene end by 6 bases; junction bases not matched to a gene: 12. Germline values: CDR1 MGHRA, CDR2 YSYEKL. This CDR3 is 17 amino acids long. The CDR3 sequence: CASSRSGTGGAVDGYTF. The CDR3 DNA is TGCGCCAGCAGCCGATCCGGGACAGGGGGCGCGGTAGATGGCTACACCTTC.

In this sample, this clonotype turned up many times. V usage is TRBV7-2 and J usage is TRBJ2-5; TRBD2 aligns across 8 bases. This CDR3 has 17 amino acids. The trim removed 5 bases at V and 5 bases at J, leaving 16 bases unmatched. Germline V gene data show CDR1 as SGHTA and CDR2 as FQGNSA. In DNA, the CDR3 is TGTGCCAGCAGCGCACCCCCCGGACTAGCTATTGGCGAGACCCAGTACTTC. Amino acid sequence: CASSAPPGLAIGETQYF.

This clonotype was seen a handful of times. The rearrangement links TRBV27 to TRBJ1-1; TRBD1 might be the D (6 bases). Per the germline V gene, CDR1 is MNHEY and CDR2 is SMNVEV (reference sequence). This CDR3 contains 14 residues. Trimming pared 6 bases from V and 4 bases from J, leaving 15 bases between. The CDR3: CASSRGGGSTEAFF. The CDR3 nucleotides are TGTGCCAGCAGCCGGGGAGGGGGGAGCACTGAAGCTTTCTTT.

The CDR3 region has the DNA TGCGCCAGCAGCCAAGAGGTAGCGGGCTCTTCCTACGAGCAGTACTTC. It translates to CASSQEVAGSSYEQYF. V and J are TRBV4-1 and TRBJ2-7; TRBD2 aligns across 7 bases. V was pared by 0 bases and J by 1 base, with 6 bases of the junction left unmatched. The CDR3 totals 16 residues. Germline lookup yields CDR1 MGHRA and CDR2 YSYEKL.

This clonotype came up once. The V and J genes are TRBV4-1 and TRBJ2-1; D is uncertain. V lost 0 bases and J lost 0, with 12 bases in between. The CDR3 is 17 residues long. The germline V gene encodes CDR1 MGHRA and CDR2 YSYEKL. The CDR3 protein is CASSQDLGFTSYNEQFF. CDR3 in DNA: TGCGCCAGCAGCCAAGATTTGGGGTTCACCTCCTACAATGAGCAGTTCTTC.

V and J are TRBV16 and TRBJ1-3; 8 nucleotides match TRBD1. Germline trimming cut 3 bases from V and 2 bases from J; bases unmatched to any gene: 3. Germline values: CDR1 KGHSY, CDR2 FQNENV. The CDR3 extends over 15 amino acids. Here the CDR3 reads CASSHYRGTGNTIYF. CDR3 DNA sequence: TGTGCCAGCAGCCACTACAGGGGGACTGGAAACACCATATATTTT.

Concerning this clonotype: An end of the junction does not agree with germline; a read error may underlie this. J is TRBJ2-1 and V is TRBV14; TRBD2 agrees at 13 bases. In germline, CDR1 is SGHDN, CDR2 FVKESK. The length of the CDR3 is 16 residues. CDR3 in DNA: TGTGCCAGCAGCCAAGGGACTAGCGGGGGTAAGGATGAGCTGTTCTTC. Translated, it gives CASSQGTSGGKDELFF.

The table lists this clonotype with a few counts. This rearrangement joins TRBV27 to TRBJ1-2, with a possible D match to TRBD1 (5 bases). This CDR3 has 13 amino acids. Trimming removed 3 bases at V and 8 bases at J, with 13 bases between. Germline CDR1 MNHEY, CDR2 SMNVEV (reference sequence). CDR3 in amino acids: CASSFGGSGGYTF. The CDR3 DNA is TGTGCCAGCAGTTTTGGGGGGAGTGGAGGCTACACCTTC.

This clonotype was seen more than once but under ten times. The CDR3 protein is CASSAPGRTNTEAFF. The CDR3 bases are TGTGCCAGCAGCGCCCCAGGACGGACGAACACTGAAGCTTTCTTT. The chain recombines TRBV7-6 with TRBJ1-1; D is ambiguous. Germline-derived CDR1 and CDR2 are SGHVS and FNYEAQ. This CDR3 contains 15 residues. The V end lost 5 bases, the J end lost 1 base, and 14 bases lay between the germline ends.

This clonotype was seen only a few times. The chain combines TRBV5-1 with TRBJ2-7, with 9 bases matching TRBD1. V trimming: 3 bases; J trimming: 4 bases; junction bases outside the gene matches: 14. The CDR3 runs 17 residues. Germline assignment: CDR1 SGHRS and CDR2 YFSETQ. CDR3 sequence: CASSSYRGTGIPYEQYF. The CDR3 coding sequence is TGCGCCAGCAGCTCGTACCGCGGGACAGGGATTCCTTACGAGCAGTACTTC.

This clonotype showed up many times. The V and J genes are TRBV14 and TRBJ2-1; 8 nucleotides match TRBD2. Losses at the gene ends were 0 bases for V and 7 bases for J; bases not matched to a gene: 5. This CDR3 spans 15 amino acids. CDR1 and CDR2 from the germline V gene are SGHDN and FVKESK. The CDR3 DNA sequence: TGTGCCAGCAGCCAAGAAGATAGCGGGGTAAATGAGCAGTTCTTC. Translating gives CASSQEDSGVNEQFF.

A few counts support this clonotype. V and J are TRBV6-5 and TRBJ1-2; possible D gene TRBD1, 5 bases. Trimming took 2 bases from V and 8 from J, leaving 15 bases between them. The CDR3 is made up of 14 amino acids. CDR1 is MNHEY and CDR2 is SVGAGI in the germline V gene. As DNA, the CDR3 is TGTGCCAGCAGTTACGCGACAGCGGGGGTAGGCTACACCTTC. This translates into CASSYATAGVGYTF.

V usage is TRBV5-1 and J usage is TRBJ2-2, with D tentatively TRBD1 (5 bases). The CDR3 runs to 16 residues. From germline, CDR1 is SGHRS and CDR2 YFSETQ. V was shortened by 4 bases and J by 5 bases, with 18 bases between the two germline ends. CDR3 sequence: CASSPERLTVTGELFF. The CDR3 DNA reads as TGCGCCAGCAGCCCCGAAAGGCTGACAGTTACCGGGGAGCTGTTTTTT. Variable domain in full (rest from reference TRBV5-1 and TRBJ2-2): KAGVTQTPRYLIKTRGQQVTLSCSPISGHRSVSWYQQTPGQGLQFLFEYFSETQRNKGNFPGRFSGRQFSNSRSEMNVSTLELGDSALYLCASSPERLTVTGELFFGEGSRLTVL.

This clonotype was observed at least ten times. This chain uses TRBV7-6 with TRBJ2-1, with D perhaps matching TRBD2 (5 bases). This CDR3 comprises 15 residues. Per germline, CDR1 SGHVS and CDR2 FNYEAQ. The ends were cut back, 6 bases at V and 2 bases at J, with 14 bases in the middle. The CDR3 DNA follows: TGTGCCAGCAGGGCCCTAGCTGGAACCTACAATGAGCAGTTCTTC. Amino acid sequence: CASRALAGTYNEQFF.

Many counts were recorded for this clonotype. This chain connects TRBV7-6 to TRBJ2-3; 12 bases map to TRBD2. V gave up 4 bases and J gave up 2 bases; unmatched junction bases: 4. CDR3 length: 16 residues. The V gene's germline CDR1 is SGHVS and CDR2 FNYEAQ. CDR3 residues: CASSSLAGGPTDTQYF. The CDR3 DNA reads TGTGCCAGCAGCTCACTAGCGGGGGGACCCACAGATACGCAGTATTTT. Full variable domain (rest looked up from reference TRBV7-6 and TRBJ2-3): GAGVSQSPRYKVTKRGQDVALRCDPISGHVSLYWYRQALGQGPEFLTYFNYEAQQDKSGLPNDRFSAERPEGSISTLTIQRTEQRDSAMYRCASSSLAGGPTDTQYFGPGTRLTVL.

This rearrangement joins TRBV5-4 to TRBJ2-1; TRBD2 matches 8 bases. The germline CDR1 and CDR2 sequences are SGHNT and YYREEE (reference sequence). The length of the CDR3 is 19 residues. V was pared by 5 bases and J by 2 bases, with 18 bases of the junction left unmatched. In DNA form, the CDR3 reads TGTGCCAGCAGTCCGGGGGGGGGTGGGAGTGCGGGACCCTACAATGAGCAGTTCTTC. Its translation: CASSPGGGGSAGPYNEQFF.